This T cell receptor (beta chain) was captured by sequencing in a study of cytomegalovirus exposure and HLA in healthy donors. Study-level points and caveats: The classifier was said to identify cytomegalovirus status with high specificity and sensitivity.

The CDR3 length is 15 residues. The trim removed 3 bases at V and 0 bases at J, leaving 8 bases unmatched. Germline lookup yields CDR1 GTSNPN and CDR2 SVGIG (reference sequence). This clone occurred a few times. Its antigen is undetermined. Primers: 60 Vbeta forward and 13 Jbeta reverse. Produced via immunoSEQ multiplex PCR; TCRdb's table is partial and in-frame only. This sample has more than 100,000 clones, with less than 85% found just once. Everyone who donated was a healthy bone marrow donor. The chain links TRBV30 to TRBJ2-7; 7 bases fit TRBD2. Sequenced: PBMCs. This clonotype was obtained from a man aged 35 to 55 in good health and CMV-seronegative. The chain's CDR3 is CAWSGTTRSSYEQYF. The CDR3 DNA follows: TGTGCCTGGAGCGGGACTACCAGGAGCTCCTACGAGCAGTACTTC.